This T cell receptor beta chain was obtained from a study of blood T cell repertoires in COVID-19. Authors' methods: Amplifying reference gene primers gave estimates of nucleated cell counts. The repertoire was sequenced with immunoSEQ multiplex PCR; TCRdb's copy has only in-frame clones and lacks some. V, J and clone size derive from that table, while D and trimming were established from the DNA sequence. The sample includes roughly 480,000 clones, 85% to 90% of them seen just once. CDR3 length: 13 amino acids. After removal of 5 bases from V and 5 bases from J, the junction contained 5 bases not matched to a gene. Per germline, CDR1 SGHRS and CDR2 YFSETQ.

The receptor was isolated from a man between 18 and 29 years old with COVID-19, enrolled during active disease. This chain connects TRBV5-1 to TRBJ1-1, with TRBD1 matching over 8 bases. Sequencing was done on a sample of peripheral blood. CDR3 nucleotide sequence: TGCGCCAGCAGGACAGGGGCGGAAACTGAAGCTTTCTTT. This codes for CASRTGAETEAFF.